The entry below gives a single T cell receptor beta chain sequence along with its context. The data belong to a study of siplizumab effects on memory and regulatory T cells. Germline lookup yields CDR1 SEHNR and CDR2 FQNEAQ (reference sequence). Trimming cost V 6 bases and J 5 bases; bases outside gene matches: 13. CDR3 size: 17 residues. Unstimulated naive, memory, effector memory and TEMRA subsets were also sequenced, drawn from three donor pairs. Every sample had roughly 9.1 x 10^4 of its TCR templates assayed. This table comes from immunoSEQ multiplex PCR, and its TCRdb copy is limited to in-frame clones, with some not included. The sample lists tens of thousands of clones, around 96% seen once, with about 0.091% in the top ten.

The sample taken for sequencing was naive CD8+ T cells sorted from blood. The clonotype originates from a human donor in good health. This chain uses TRBV7-9 with TRBJ2-3, with 11 positions matching TRBD2. The CDR3 here is CASSLIAGGREGDTQYF. The CDR3 region has the DNA TGTGCCAGCAGTTTAATAGCGGGGGGGCGAGAAGGAGATACGCAGTATTTT.